This TCR beta chain was recovered during a study of OX40 agonist ivuxolimab in advanced cancers. Study-wide results and caveats: Some patients who did not respond also had low normalized T-cell clonal expansion.

V dropped 4 bases and J dropped 2; count of bases not matched to a gene: 5. This CDR3 contains 16 residues. The germline V gene has CDR1 MDHEN and CDR2 SYDVKM. With respect to this clone: Its antigen is still unknown.

The method was immunoSEQ multiplex PCR; TCRdb's version includes in-frame clones alone and lacks a portion of them. The sample has roughly 53,000 clones, around 83% seen once; the top ten hold 0.5% to 0.7%. This chain joins TRBV28 and TRBJ2-3, with 11 bases fitting TRBD1. This TCR came from an adult with an advanced solid tumor such as melanoma, head and neck, liver or kidney cancer. Sequences were derived from CD4+ or CD8+ T cells sorted from blood, sampled in a trial of the OX40 agonist ivuxolimab. As DNA, the CDR3 is TGTGCCAGCAGTTCTGGGACAGGGGGACTCACAGATACGCAGTATTTT. Amino acids: CASSSGTGGLTDTQYF. Complete variable domain (other parts from reference TRBV28 and TRBJ2-3): DVKVTQSSRYLVKRTGEKVFLECVQDMDHENMFWYRQDPGLGLRLIYFSYDVKMKEKGDIPEGYSVSREKKERFSLILESASTNQTSMYLCASSSGTGGLTDTQYFGPGTRLTVL.